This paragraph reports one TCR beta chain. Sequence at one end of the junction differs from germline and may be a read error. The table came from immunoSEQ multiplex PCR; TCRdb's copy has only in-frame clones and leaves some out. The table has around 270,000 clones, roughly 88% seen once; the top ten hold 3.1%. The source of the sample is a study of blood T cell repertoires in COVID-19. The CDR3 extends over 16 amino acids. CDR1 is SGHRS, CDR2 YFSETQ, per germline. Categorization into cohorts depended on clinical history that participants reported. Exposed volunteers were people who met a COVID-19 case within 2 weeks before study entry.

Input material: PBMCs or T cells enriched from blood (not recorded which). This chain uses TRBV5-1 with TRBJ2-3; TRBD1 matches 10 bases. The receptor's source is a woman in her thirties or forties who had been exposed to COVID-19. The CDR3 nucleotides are TGTGCCAGCAGCTTCGGGACAGGGGTGTCGAAGGATACGCAGTATTTT. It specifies CASSFGTGVSKDTQYF.